This passage covers 27 T cell receptor beta chains from one sample sequenced in a study of blood T cell repertoires in COVID-19. The data were produced by immunoSEQ multiplex PCR, yet TCRdb's version contains in-frame clones alone and is incomplete. Of around 50,000 clones in the sample, around 90% were seen once. The sample comprised peripheral blood. Source of these receptors: a human donor in a cohort sampled during active COVID-19.

This chain links TRBV28 with TRBJ2-5; D is perhaps TRBD1 (6 bases). Germline V gives CDR1 MDHEN, CDR2 SYDVKM. V lost 5 bases to trimming and J lost 5 bases, with 12 bases between them. This CDR3 is built from 13 residues. The CDR3 region is CASSTAGAETQYF. CDR3 bases: TGTGCCAGCAGTACGGCAGGGGCGGAGACCCAGTACTTC.

The V call is TRBV18, the J call TRBJ2-3, with 7 bases fitting TRBD1. Germline-derived CDR1 and CDR2 are KGHSH and LQKENI. V lost 2 bases to trimming and J lost 0 bases; unmatched junction nucleotides: 8. This CDR3 is 17 amino acids long. This chain's CDR3 is CASSPWTGSTSTDTQYF. In DNA form, the CDR3 reads TGTGCCAGCTCACCATGGACAGGATCAACTAGCACAGATACGCAGTATTTT.

The rearrangement links TRBV5-1 to TRBJ1-2, with 9 bases aligning to TRBD1. Germline trimming cut 4 bases from V and 4 bases from J; bases unmatched to any gene: 11. CDR3 length: 16 residues. Germline V gene lookup returns CDR1 SGHRS and CDR2 YFSETQ. Here the CDR3 DNA reads TGCGCCAGCAGCCCGGGACAGGGACGGAGCGGCTATGGCTACACCTTC. Amino acid sequence: CASSPGQGRSGYGYTF. The full variable domain, with the rest looked up from reference TRBV5-1 and TRBJ1-2, is KAGVTQTPRYLIKTRGQQVTLSCSPISGHRSVSWYQQTPGQGLQFLFEYFSETQRNKGNFPGRFSGRQFSNSRSEMNVSTLELGDSALYLCASSPGQGRSGYGYTFGSGTRLTVV.

The chain employs TRBV10-3 and TRBJ2-1; weak D call: TRBD2 (5 bases). The germline CDR1 and CDR2 sequences are ENHRY and SYGVKD. With 10 bases removed from V and 0 bases from J, the gap between germline ends came to 16 bases. This CDR3 contains 15 residues. The CDR3 reads CATHRRQSSYNEQFF. The DNA of the CDR3 is TGTGCCACGCACCGGAGGCAGAGCTCCTACAATGAGCAGTTCTTC.

This clone was detected once. CDR3: CASSQRGAGGKDTQYF. For the CDR3, the DNA is TGTGCCAGCAGCCAACGTGGGGCGGGAGGGAAGGATACGCAGTATTTT. V usage is TRBV3-1 (or the pseudogene TRBV3-2) and J usage is TRBJ2-3; 9 bases are a match to TRBD2. The CDR3 runs to 16 residues. V shed 2 bases and J 6 bases; nucleotides not matched to a gene: 9. The germline CDR1 and CDR2 sequences are LGHDT and YNNKEL (reference sequence).

This clone was counted once. The chain carries TRBV12-2 and TRBJ2-7; no DNA check was done on the table's D call, TRBD1. TRBV12-2 is termed a pseudogene. The CDR3 spans 21 residues. CDR3 protein: CASRLGPRRQGLYGVSYEQYF. The DNA for the CDR3 is TGTGCAAGTCGCTTAGGCCCTCGTAGACAGGGGCTTTATGGAGTCTCCTACGAGCAGTACTTC.

This chain joins TRBV4-1 and TRBJ1-5; D is ambiguous. Germline-derived CDR1 and CDR2 are MGHRA and YSYEKL. CDR3 length: 15 residues. Trimming took off 1 base at V and 4 bases at J, with 11 bases between the two ends. In DNA, the CDR3 is TGCGCCAGCAGCCAAGCCCCCGGAGGAAATCAGCCCCAGCATTTT. It specifies CASSQAPGGNQPQHF.

This chain links TRBV5-8 with TRBJ2-6; 8 bases agree with TRBD1. After removal of 3 bases from V and 0 bases from J, the junction contained 2 bases not matched to a gene. This CDR3 spans 16 amino acids. Germline-derived CDR1 and CDR2 are SGHTS and YDEGEE. CDR3 sequence reads: CASSWGTGSGANVLTF. The CDR3 DNA reads TGTGCCAGCAGCTGGGGGACAGGCTCTGGGGCCAACGTCCTGACTTTC. The full variable domain, rest sourced from reference TRBV5-8 and TRBJ2-6, is EAGVTQSPTHLIKTRGQQATLRCSPISGHTSVYWYQQALGLGLQFLLWYDEGEERNRGNFPPRFSGRQFPNYSSELNVNALELEDSALYLCASSWGTGSGANVLTFGAGSRLTVL.

The chain recombines TRBV5-4 with TRBJ1-6, with TRBD1 as a possible D gene (6 bases). CDR1 is SGHNT, CDR2 YYREEE, per germline (reference sequence). Trimming cost V 6 bases and J 10 bases, with 14 bases left between them. This CDR3 is built from 13 residues. The CDR3 DNA sequence: TGTGCCAGCAATTCCCAGGGGAGCTCACCCCTCCACTTT. It codes for CASNSQGSSPLHF.

The V and J genes are TRBV9 and TRBJ2-7; 8 bases line up with TRBD2. This CDR3 spans 15 amino acids. V shed 3 bases and J 2 bases; nucleotides not matched to a gene: 7. Germline V gives CDR1 SGDLS, CDR2 YYNGEE. The CDR3 nucleotides read TGTGCCAGCAGCGCCTCAGCGGGAGTCCCCTACGAGCAGTACTTC. Encoded protein: CASSASAGVPYEQYF.

J is TRBJ2-3 and V is TRBV11-2, with D perhaps TRBD2 (5 bases). The CDR3 spans 15 residues. The germline CDR1 and CDR2 sequences are SGHAT and FQNNGV. Trimming removed 1 base from V and 4 bases from J, with 12 bases in between. In DNA, the CDR3 is TGTGCCAGCAGCTTAGTGGTAGCGAGGGCAGATACGCAGTATTTT. It specifies CASSLVVARADTQYF.

This clone has just one count. The chain carries TRBV6-5 and TRBJ2-7; the match to TRBD2 covers 11 bases. There are 15 residues in the CDR3. Germline trimming cut 6 bases from V and 7 bases from J; bases unmatched to any gene: 11. Germline CDR1 is MNHEY and CDR2 is SVGAGI. The CDR3 DNA reads as TGTGCCAGCAGCCTAGCGGGAGGTAGGGGGGAAGAGCAGTACTTC. It is translated as CASSLAGGRGEEQYF.

This clone has a handful of counts. Germline and junction disagree at one end, which may indicate a read error. V and J are TRBV6-1 and TRBJ1-2; no reliable D call. Per germline, CDR1 MNHNS and CDR2 SASEGT. The CDR3 contains 10 residues. CDR3 nucleotide sequence: TGTGCCAGCAGTGAGAATGCTTTAGCCTTC. Its protein is CASSENALAF.

The J gene is TRBJ2-1, the V gene TRBV28, with 7 positions matching TRBD2. Germline V gene lookup returns CDR1 MDHEN and CDR2 SYDVKM. V lost 7 bases and J lost 6; bases outside the gene matches: 6. CDR3 size: 13 residues. The CDR3 sequence is CASKAGVPNEQFF. The DNA of the CDR3 is TGTGCCAGCAAGGCGGGAGTACCCAATGAGCAGTTCTTC.

V usage is TRBV19 and J usage is TRBJ1-6; the D gene is possibly TRBD1 (6 bases). The V gene's germline CDR1 is LNHDA and CDR2 SQIVND (reference sequence). The CDR3 has 14 residues. Trimming left V 2 bases short and J 10 bases short, with 12 bases between. The CDR3 reads CASSIQGLESPLHF. The CDR3 DNA is TGTGCCAGTAGTATACAGGGGCTCGAATCACCCCTCCACTTT.

The CDR3: CASSFRTGANEQYF. In nucleotides, the CDR3 is TGCGCCAGCAGCTTCCGGACAGGGGCTAACGAGCAGTACTTC. This chain connects TRBV5-1 to TRBJ2-7; 9 positions match TRBD1. The ends lost 2 bases at V and 5 bases at J; junction bases unmatched: 5. The CDR3 has 14 residues. Germline CDR1 SGHRS, CDR2 YFSETQ.

The chain recombines TRBV3-1 (or the pseudogene TRBV3-2) with TRBJ2-1; 10 positions match TRBD2. Germline V gene data show CDR1 as LGHDT and CDR2 as YNNKEL (reference sequence). The CDR3 is made up of 15 amino acids. V dropped 8 bases and J dropped 8; count of bases not matched to a gene: 12. The CDR3 region is CASASTSGAGDEQFF. The CDR3 DNA is TGTGCCAGCGCCTCTACTAGCGGGGCAGGGGATGAGCAGTTCTTC.

The rearrangement joins TRBV11-3 to TRBJ1-1; the match to TRBD1 covers 7 bases. This CDR3 has 14 amino acids. V was clipped by 2 bases and J by 1 base; unmatched bases: 1. Germline V gene sequence: CDR1 SGHNT, CDR2 YENEEA. The CDR3: CASSLRGPNTEAFF. The CDR3 bases are TGTGCCAGCAGCTTAAGGGGGCCGAACACTGAAGCTTTCTTT.

V gene TRBV2 combines with J gene TRBJ2-1, with a weak D call TRBD1 (6 bases). The V end was cut by 6 bases, the J end by 7 bases, with 16 bases between. The CDR3 spans 14 residues. Germline V gene data show CDR1 as SNHLY and CDR2 as FYNNEI. CDR3 loop: CASSAWTEQNEQFF. The CDR3, as DNA: TGTGCCAGCAGCGCCTGGACAGAACAGAATGAGCAGTTCTTC.

The DNA of the CDR3 is TGTGCCAGCAGGGCAACAGGGGGCGCGGTTGGGACTGAAGCTTTCTTT. Its translation: CASRATGGAVGTEAFF. The chain employs TRBV2 and TRBJ1-1; 9 bases line up with TRBD1. With 6 bases clipped from V and 5 bases from J, the junction kept 13 bases outside the gene matches. There are 16 residues in the CDR3. Germline values: CDR1 SNHLY, CDR2 FYNNEI.

J is TRBJ2-5 and V is TRBV5-6, with TRBD2 identical over 9 bases. CDR1 and CDR2 (germline): SGHDT, YYEEEE. The CDR3 runs 16 residues. The V gene end was trimmed by 3 bases and the J gene end by 3 bases; junction bases not matched to a gene: 9. CDR3: CASSSLYRTSEETQYF. As DNA, the CDR3 is TGTGCCAGCAGCTCCCTCTACCGGACTAGCGAAGAGACCCAGTACTTC. Variable domain in full (rest from reference TRBV5-6 and TRBJ2-5): DAGVTQSPTHLIKTRGQQVTLRCSPKSGHDTVSWYQQALGQGPQFIFQYYEEEERQRGNFPDRFSGHQFPNYSSELNVNALLLGDSALYLCASSSLYRTSEETQYFGPGTRLLVL.

This clone was detected only once. The chain combines TRBV14 with TRBJ1-2; possibly TRBD1 for D (6 bases). V lost 3 bases to trimming and J lost 4 bases, with 12 bases between them. Germline-derived CDR1 and CDR2 are SGHDN and FVKESK. This CDR3 region has 14 residues. The CDR3 region has the DNA TGTGCCAGCAGCCAGGCACCAGGGGCCTATGGCTACACCTTC. This codes for CASSQAPGAYGYTF.

The rearrangement joins TRBV11-2 to TRBJ2-1; a weak D match, TRBD1 (7 bases). CDR3 length: 16 amino acids. Germline assignment: CDR1 SGHAT and CDR2 FQNNGV. V lost 5 bases and J lost 0, with 14 bases in between. The CDR3 loop reads CASSAGTESSYNEQFF. Here the CDR3 DNA reads TGTGCCAGCAGCGCGGGGACAGAAAGCTCCTACAATGAGCAGTTCTTC.

The chain joins TRBV9 to TRBJ2-3, with 10 bases aligning to TRBD1. The germline gives CDR1 SGDLS, CDR2 YYNGEE. The CDR3 runs to 16 residues. Germline trimming cut 4 bases from V and 1 base from J; bases unmatched to any gene: 6. The CDR3 protein is CASSSAGTGGTDTQYF. CDR3 coding DNA: TGTGCCAGCAGCTCCGCCGGGACAGGGGGCACAGATACGCAGTATTTT.

This clone was observed a single time. This chain connects TRBV3-1 (or the pseudogene TRBV3-2) to TRBJ2-1, with a possible D match to TRBD1 (6 bases). In germline, CDR1 is LGHDT, CDR2 YNNKEL (reference sequence). The CDR3 is made up of 14 amino acids. Deletions cut 2 bases from V and 5 bases from J, with 10 bases between. As DNA, the CDR3 is TGTGCCAGCAGCCAAATTGGGGGCCACAATGAGCAGTTCTTC. Translation: CASSQIGGHNEQFF.

The rearrangement links TRBV19 to TRBJ2-1; 11 bases are a match to TRBD2. V trimming: 6 bases; J trimming: 0 bases; junction bases outside the gene matches: 7. CDR3 size: 17 residues. Germline V gene data show CDR1 as LNHDA and CDR2 as SQIVND (reference sequence). CDR3 residues: CASSHGTSGSSYNEQFF. The CDR3 DNA reads TGTGCCAGTAGCCACGGGACTAGCGGAAGCTCCTACAATGAGCAGTTCTTC.

The genes are TRBV7-9 and TRBJ1-2; no definite D call. The CDR3 has 13 residues. Germline values: CDR1 SEHNR, CDR2 FQNEAQ (reference sequence). V was pared by 10 bases and J by 1 base, with 13 bases between. CDR3 residues: CATPDGGNYGYTF. The CDR3 nucleotides are TGTGCCACCCCCGACGGCGGTAACTATGGCTACACCTTC. Full variable domain (remainder filled in from reference TRBV7-9 and TRBJ1-2): DTGVSQNPRHKITKRGQNVTFRCDPISEHNRLYWYRQTLGQGPEFLTYFQNEAQLEKSRLLSDRFSAERPKGSFSTLEIQRTEQGDSAMYLCATPDGGNYGYTFGSGTRLTVV.